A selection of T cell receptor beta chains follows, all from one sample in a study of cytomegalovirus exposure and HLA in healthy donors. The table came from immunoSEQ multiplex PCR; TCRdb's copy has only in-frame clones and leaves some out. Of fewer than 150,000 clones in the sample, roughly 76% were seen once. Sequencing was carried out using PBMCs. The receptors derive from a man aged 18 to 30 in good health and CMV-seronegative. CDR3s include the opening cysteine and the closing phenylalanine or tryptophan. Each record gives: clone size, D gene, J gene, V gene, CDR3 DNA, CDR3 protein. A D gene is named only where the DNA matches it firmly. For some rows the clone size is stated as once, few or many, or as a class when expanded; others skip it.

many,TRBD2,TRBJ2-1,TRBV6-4,TGTGCCAGCAGTATGTCAGCGGGGGAGTACAATGAGCAGTTCTTC,CASSMSAGEYNEQFF
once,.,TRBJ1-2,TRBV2,TGTGCCAGCAGTGGGTGGGGAGGGACGACGAACTATGGCTACACCTTC,CASSGWGGTTNYGYTF
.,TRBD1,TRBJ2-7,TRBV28,TGTGCCAGCAGTTCAACGGACAGGGTCGAGCAGTACTTC,CASSSTDRVEQYF
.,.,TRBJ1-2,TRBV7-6,TGTGCCAGCAGCTTAAGGGCCGATGGGGGGAATGGCTACACCTTC,CASSLRADGGNGYTF
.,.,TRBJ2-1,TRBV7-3,TGTGCCAGCAGCATTTCAAGCTGGCCTACTAGAGATGAGCAGTTCTTC,CASSISSWPTRDEQFF
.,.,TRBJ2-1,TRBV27,TGTGCCAGCAGTTTCCAACCAGCGGGTACCTCCTACAATGAGCAGTTCTTC,CASSFQPAGTSYNEQFF
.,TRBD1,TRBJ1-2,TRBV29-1,TGCAGCGTTGAAGCGGGCGCAGGGGGCAGAGGCTACACCTTC,CSVEAGAGGRGYTF
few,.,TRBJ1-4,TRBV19,TGTGCCAGTAGTAAATCCAGTGCAACTAATGAAAAACTGTTTTTT,CASSKSSATNEKLFF
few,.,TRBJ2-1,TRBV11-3,TGTGCCAGCAGCCCCGGTGGGGGGTCCCACAATGAGCAGTTCTTC,CASSPGGGSHNEQFF
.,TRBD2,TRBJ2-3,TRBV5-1,TGCGCCAGCAGCTTAGCGGGGACCACAGATACGCAGTATTTT,CASSLAGTTDTQYF
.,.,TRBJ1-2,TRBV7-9,TGTGCCAGCAGCTTAGATGCGGCTCAGAGCCCCGTTACCTATGGCTACACCTTC,CASSLDAAQSPVTYGYTF
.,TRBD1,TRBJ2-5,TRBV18,TGTGCCAGCTCACCCGGACAGGAAGAGACCCAGTACTTC,CASSPGQEETQYF
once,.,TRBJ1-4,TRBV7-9,TGTGCCAGCAGCTTAGGGGGCATGGATGAAAAACTGTTTTTT,CASSLGGMDEKLFF
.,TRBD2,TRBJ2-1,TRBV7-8,TGTGCCAGCATGAGCGGGAGGAACCACAATGAGCAGTTCTTC,CASMSGRNHNEQFF
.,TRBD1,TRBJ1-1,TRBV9,TGTGCCAGCAGCCCCGCAGGGGGCATGAACACTGAAGCTTTCTTT,CASSPAGGMNTEAFF
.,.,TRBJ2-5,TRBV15,TGTGCCACCAGCAGAGATCCAGAGACAGTGACTCAAGAGACCCAGTACTTC,CATSRDPETVTQETQYF
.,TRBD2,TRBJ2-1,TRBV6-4,TGTGCCAGCAGTGACCGGACTAGCGGGAGCAATGAGCAGTTCTTC,CASSDRTSGSNEQFF
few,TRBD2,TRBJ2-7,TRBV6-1,TGTGCCAGCAGTAGGGTCCTAGCGGACTACGAGCAGTACTTC,CASSRVLADYEQYF
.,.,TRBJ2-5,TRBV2,TGTGCCAGCAGCGCCTCTCGACAGGCCCAAGAGACCCAGTACTTC,CASSASRQAQETQYF
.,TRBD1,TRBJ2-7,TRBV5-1,TGCGCCAGCAGCCTCCCCGGGACAGGGAAGAACGAGCAGTACTTC,CASSLPGTGKNEQYF
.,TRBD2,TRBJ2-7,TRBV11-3,TGTGCCAGCAGCCTACTAGCGGGGGGGCCCTACGAGCAGTACTTC,CASSLLAGGPYEQYF
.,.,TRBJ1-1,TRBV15,TGTGCCACCAGCAGAGATTCGGGGGGCACTGAAGCTTTCTTT,CATSRDSGGTEAFF
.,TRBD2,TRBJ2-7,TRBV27,TGTGCCAGCAGTTGGAGCGGGAGCTCCTACGAGCAGTACTTC,CASSWSGSSYEQYF
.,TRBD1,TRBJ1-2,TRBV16,TGTGCCAGCAGCCCCAGAGGACAGGAGAGCTATGGCTACACCTTC,CASSPRGQESYGYTF
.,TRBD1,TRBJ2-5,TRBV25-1,TGTGCCAGCAGTGAAGGGTCAGGGGGCAGCGAGACCCAGTACTTC,CASSEGSGGSETQYF
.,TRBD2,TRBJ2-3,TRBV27,TGTGCCAGCAGTAAGCGGCTAGCGGGCACAGATACGCAGTATTTT,CASSKRLAGTDTQYF
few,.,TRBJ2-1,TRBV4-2,TGTGCCAGCAGCCAAGACAGGGCCTTTAGGAATGAGCAGTTCTTC,CASSQDRAFRNEQFF
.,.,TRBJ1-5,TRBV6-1,TGTGCCAGCAGTGACCTTCTTAGCAATCAGCCCCAGCATTTT,CASSDLLSNQPQHF
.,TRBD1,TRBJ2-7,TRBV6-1,TGTGCCAGCAGTGTCAGGGACAGGATACCCTACGAGCAGTACTTC,CASSVRDRIPYEQYF
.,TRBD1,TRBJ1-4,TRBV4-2,TGTGCCAGCAGCAACACAGGGGGCCAGCTTGAAAAACTGTTTTTT,CASSNTGGQLEKLFF
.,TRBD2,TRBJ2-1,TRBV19,TGTGCCAGTAGCAGAGCGGGAACATACAATGAGCAGTTCTTC,CASSRAGTYNEQFF
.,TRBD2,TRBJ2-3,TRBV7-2,TGTGCCAGCAGAGATAGCGGGAGTGATACGCAGTATTTT,CASRDSGSDTQYF
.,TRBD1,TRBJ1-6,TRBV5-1,TGCGCCAGCAGCCAAGGGACAGGCTACTATAATTCACCCCTCCACTTT,CASSQGTGYYNSPLHF
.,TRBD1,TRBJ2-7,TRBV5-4,TGTGCCAGCAGCCCCGGGACAGGGGACAATCACTTC,CASSPGTGDNHF
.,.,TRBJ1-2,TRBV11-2,TGTGCCAGCAGCCCCGCCCGGTATGGCTACACCTTC,CASSPARYGYTF
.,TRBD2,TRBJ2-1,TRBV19,TGTGCCAGTAGTCTGTTAGCGGGTGGTCTATTGGATGAGCAGTTCTTC,CASSLLAGGLLDEQFF
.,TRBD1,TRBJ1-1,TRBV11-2,TGTGCCAGCAGCTATGGCCTGGGACAGCACACTGAAGCTTTCTTT,CASSYGLGQHTEAFF
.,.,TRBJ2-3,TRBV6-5,TGTGCCAGCAGTTACAAGGGGGAAACAGATACGCAGTATTTT,CASSYKGETDTQYF
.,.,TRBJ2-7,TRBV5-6,TGTGCCAGCAGCCTCAGAGTGGGAGTCAACGTCCACGAGCAGTACTTC,CASSLRVGVNVHEQYF
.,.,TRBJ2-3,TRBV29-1,TGCAGCGTTGACCCCGGGACTCTTCTCACAGATACGCAGTATTTT,CSVDPGTLLTDTQYF
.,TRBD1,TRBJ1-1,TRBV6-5,TGTGCCAGCAGGAACAGGGGAGGAAACACTGAAGCTTTCTTT,CASRNRGGNTEAFF
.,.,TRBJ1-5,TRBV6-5,TGTGCCAGCAGTCAAACAGGGTTTAGCAATCAGCCCCAGCATTTT,CASSQTGFSNQPQHF
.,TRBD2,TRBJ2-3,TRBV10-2,TGCGCCAGCATTGGGACTAGCGGGAGCCCAGATACGCAGTATTTT,CASIGTSGSPDTQYF
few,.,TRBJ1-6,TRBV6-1,TGTGCCACCCTTGGACAGAGCTCCTATAATTCACCCCTCCACTTT,CATLGQSSYNSPLHF
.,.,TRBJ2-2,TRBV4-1,TGCGCCAGCAGCCAAGCAATGACCGGGGAGCTGTTTTTT,CASSQAMTGELFF
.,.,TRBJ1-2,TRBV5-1,TGCGCCAGCAGCTTGGCCGGAGGAATTGGCTACACCTTC,CASSLAGGIGYTF
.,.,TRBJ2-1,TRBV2,TGTGCCAGCTGTTACCTCGGGACTTCTGAGCAGTTCTTC,CASCYLGTSEQFF
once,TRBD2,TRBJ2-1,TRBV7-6,TGTGCCAGCAGCTTAGTTGGGGGGGTCTCCTACAATGAGCAGTTCTTC,CASSLVGGVSYNEQFF
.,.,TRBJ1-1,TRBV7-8,TGTGCCAGCAGCTTAGGGGGGGTGAACACTGAAGCTTTCTTT,CASSLGGVNTEAFF
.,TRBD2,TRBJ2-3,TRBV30,TGTGCCTGGAGCCCGGCTAGCGGGCTGGATACGCAGTATTTT,CAWSPASGLDTQYF
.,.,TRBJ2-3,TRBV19,TGTGCCAGCGAGGAGGCAGATACGCAGTATTTT,CASEEADTQYF
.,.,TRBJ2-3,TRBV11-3,TGTGCCAGCAGCTTAGTTGAGAGCACAGATACGCAGTATTTT,CASSLVESTDTQYF
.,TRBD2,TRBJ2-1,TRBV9,TGTGCCAGCAGCGTAGTGGCTAGCGGGAGACACTACAATGAGCAGTTCTTC,CASSVVASGRHYNEQFF
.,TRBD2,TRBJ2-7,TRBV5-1,TGCGCCAGCAGCTTGTGGGCTAGCGGGGGTTCCCCTAGAGAGCAGTACTTC,CASSLWASGGSPREQYF
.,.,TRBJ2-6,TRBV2,TGTGCCAGCAGTACAGGGTTCTCTGGGGCCAACGTCCTGACTTTC,CASSTGFSGANVLTF
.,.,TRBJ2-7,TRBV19,TGTGCCAGTAGTATTACAGGGCGCCCCTACGAGCAGTACTTC,CASSITGRPYEQYF
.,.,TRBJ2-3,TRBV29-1,TGCAGCGTTGATCTGGGGGCAATAGGAGATACGCAGTATTTT,CSVDLGAIGDTQYF
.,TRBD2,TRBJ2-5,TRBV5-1,TGCGCCAGCAGTAGGACACTAGCGGGAGGCGGGGAGACCCAGTACTTC,CASSRTLAGGGETQYF